The 26 T cell receptor beta chains presented below share a single source sample, sequenced in a study of HIV-infected patients and healthy controls. All unsorted peripheral T cells were captured because whole blood was used without fractionation. cDNA was made from 500 ng RNA using alpha and beta constant primers. Using multiplexing indices, alpha and beta chain libraries were generated apart by chain-specific third strand synthesis. One entry per CDR3 protein, called by TCRdb with MiXCR from the 5' RACE reads. The sample consists of some 9,600 distinct CDR3 sequences, roughly a tenth of them appearing once. The sample was blood, taken before antiretroviral therapy. Source of these receptors: an adult with HIV infection.

This chain links TRBV10-3 with TRBJ1-1; a weak D match, TRBD1 (5 bases). With 3 bases removed from V and 2 bases from J, the gap between germline ends came to 13 bases. CDR3 length: 15 residues. Germline lookup yields CDR1 ENHRY and CDR2 SYGVKD. CDR3 protein: CAISDKGQGNTEAFF. CDR3 sequence (DNA): TGTGCCATCAGTGACAAAGGGCAGGGCAACACTGAAGCTTTCTTT.

This clonotype was counted only a few times. This rearrangement joins TRBV5-1 to TRBJ2-3, with 8 bases fitting TRBD2. With 3 bases clipped from V and 5 bases from J, the junction kept 14 bases outside the gene matches. The CDR3 length is 17 residues. Germline V CDR1 and CDR2: SGHRS, YFSETQ. The CDR3 DNA is TGCGCCAGCAGCTCCCTGGGCGTCGGGGGGGCGGGAGATACGCAGTATTTT. Protein product: CASSSLGVGGAGDTQYF. Supplemented by reference TRBV5-1 and TRBJ2-3, the full variable domain reads KAGVTQTPRYLIKTRGQQVTLSCSPISGHRSVSWYQQTPGQGLQFLFEYFSETQRNKGNFPGRFSGRQFSNSRSEMNVSTLELGDSALYLCASSSLGVGGAGDTQYFGPGTRLTVL.

This clonotype was recorded a few times. The chain links TRBV25-1 to TRBJ1-4; perhaps TRBD1 as D (5 bases). Germline V gene data show CDR1 as MGHDK and CDR2 as SYGVNS. The CDR3 sequence is 13 residues long. V gave up 6 bases and J gave up 7 bases, with 12 bases separating them. The CDR3: CASSIGRGEKLFF. The CDR3 region has the DNA TGTGCCAGCAGCATAGGGAGGGGTGAAAAACTGTTTTTT.

By share of the sample, this clonotype is medium-sized. The chain carries TRBV20-1 and TRBJ2-7; 8 bases are shared with TRBD1. CDR1 DFQATT and CDR2 SNEGSKA come from the germline V gene (reference sequence). The CDR3 has 13 residues. Trimming at V came to 3 bases and at J to 5 bases, leaving 6 bases not matched to a gene. CDR3 region: CSARRQGADEQYF. As DNA, the CDR3 is TGCAGTGCTAGGAGGCAGGGGGCTGACGAGCAGTACTTC.

This clonotype qualifies as medium-sized (0.01 to 0.1%). J is TRBJ2-5 and V is TRBV4-3; 7 bases agree with TRBD1. Germline V CDR1 and CDR2: LGHNA, YSLEER. After removal of 1 base from V and 7 bases from J, the junction contained 9 bases not matched to a gene. This CDR3 has 15 residues. CDR3 nucleotide sequence: TGCGCCAGCAGCCAAGGGGACAGTCCTGTGATGACCCAGTACTTC. It codes for CASSQGDSPVMTQYF.

Many counts were recorded for this clonotype. The chain uses TRBV7-2 and TRBJ1-1; unclear D gene. CDR3 length: 14 amino acids. Trimming removed 4 bases at V and 3 bases at J, with 12 bases between. Looked up from germline, CDR1 is SGHTA and CDR2 is FQGNSA. CDR3 loop: CASSWMVKDTEAFF. CDR3 nucleotides: TGTGCCAGCAGCTGGATGGTAAAGGACACTGAAGCTTTCTTT.

This clonotype was counted between two and nine times. This rearrangement joins TRBV20-1 to TRBJ1-1; 7 bases are shared with TRBD1. This CDR3 comprises 14 residues. Germline-derived CDR1 and CDR2 are DFQATT and SNEGSKA (reference sequence). J lost 5 bases, V lost 3 bases, and 9 bases had no gene match. This CDR3 reads CSASRPGGLTEAFF. CDR3 DNA sequence: TGCAGTGCTAGCCGGCCAGGGGGATTGACTGAAGCTTTCTTT.

The table lists this clonotype with many counts. The rearrangement joins TRBV18 to TRBJ2-3; no definite D call. The CDR3 is made up of 15 amino acids. Trimming removed 0 bases from V and 1 base from J, with 8 bases in between. CDR1 is KGHSH, CDR2 LQKENI, per germline. The CDR3: CASSPPVSGTDTQYF. As DNA, the CDR3 is TGTGCCAGCTCACCACCGGTTTCAGGCACAGATACGCAGTATTTT.

The sample holds many counts of this clonotype. This chain connects TRBV30 to TRBJ2-7; 8 positions match TRBD2. J was trimmed by 6 bases and V by 1 base; bases with no gene match: 2. CDR1 is GTSNPN and CDR2 is SVGIG in the germline V gene (reference sequence). The CDR3 loop spans 12 amino acids. For the CDR3, the DNA is TGTGCCTGGAGTGCGACTAGCGTCGAGCAGTACTTC. It encodes CAWSATSVEQYF. The variable domain in full, with the rest retrieved from reference TRBV30 and TRBJ2-7, is SQTIHQWPATLVQPVGSPLSLECTVEGTSNPNLYWYRQAAGRGLQLLFYSVGIGQISSEVPQNLSASRPQDRQFILSSKKLLLSDSGFYLCAWSATSVEQYFGPGTRLTVT.

This clonotype was detected a few times. This chain connects TRBV2 to TRBJ2-3, with D unresolved. V was cut by 7 bases and J by 4 bases, with 6 bases left in between. This CDR3 region has 11 residues. Looked up from germline, CDR1 is SNHLY and CDR2 is FYNNEI. The CDR3 spells CASTRSDTQYF. DNA of the CDR3: TGTGCCAGCACGCGGTCAGATACGCAGTATTTT.

This clonotype was detected ten times or more. The chain couples TRBV30 to TRBJ1-1; a possible D gene is TRBD1 (5 bases). CDR3 length: 11 residues. Trimming left V 2 bases short and J 4 bases short, with 5 bases between. Germline CDR1 is GTSNPN and CDR2 is SVGIG (reference sequence). The CDR3 DNA is TGTGCCTGGAGTAGGGGCACTGAAGCTTTCTTT. Its translation is CAWSRGTEAFF. Based on the CDR3 plus reference TRBV30 and TRBJ1-1, the full variable domain is SQTIHQWPATLVQPVGSPLSLECTVEGTSNPNLYWYRQAAGRGLQLLFYSVGIGQISSEVPQNLSASRPQDRQFILSSKKLLLSDSGFYLCAWSRGTEAFFGQGTRLTVV.

This clonotype occurred a few times. The CDR3 protein is CSVSAGGPRETQYF. DNA for the CDR3: TGCAGCGTTTCAGCGGGAGGGCCGAGGGAGACCCAGTACTTC. The chain is built from TRBV29-1 and TRBJ2-5; 10 bases align to TRBD2. In germline, CDR1 is SQVTM, CDR2 ANQGSEA. This CDR3 is built from 14 residues. With 5 bases clipped from V and 5 bases from J, the junction kept 8 bases outside the gene matches.

The chain couples TRBV6-5 to TRBJ2-7, with TRBD2 matching over 11 bases. V was pared by 4 bases and J by 6 bases, with 17 bases of the junction left unmatched. The germline CDR1 and CDR2 sequences are MNHEY and SVGAGI. The CDR3 covers 18 residues. The CDR3 sequence is CASSSYGTSGRWGSEQYF. CDR3 DNA: TGTGCCAGCAGTTCCTACGGGACTAGCGGCCGGTGGGGGTCCGAGCAGTACTTC.

This clonotype has only a few counts. The V gene is TRBV20-1, the J gene TRBJ1-6, with D possibly TRBD1 on 6 matching bases. Germline V gene data show CDR1 as DFQATT and CDR2 as SNEGSKA (reference sequence). V gave up 5 bases and J gave up 3 bases, with 20 bases separating them. This CDR3 is 17 amino acids long. Here the CDR3 DNA reads TGCAGTGCTTGGGAGGACAGCCCCAGTATCTATAATTCACCCCTCCACTTT. The encoded protein is CSAWEDSPSIYNSPLHF.

The chain has TRBV5-4 and TRBJ2-5; the D gene is possibly TRBD2 (6 bases). Germline values: CDR1 SGHNT, CDR2 YYREEE (reference sequence). Trimming cost V 0 bases and J 2 bases, with 11 bases left between them. The CDR3 has 15 residues. The CDR3 DNA follows: TGTGCCAGCAGCTTGGTCGGCGGGAAACAAGAGACCCAGTACTTC. It is translated as CASSLVGGKQETQYF.

The sample holds many counts of this clonotype. The chain employs TRBV7-2 and TRBJ2-7; 10 bases line up with TRBD1. Looked up from germline, CDR1 is SGHTA and CDR2 is FQGNSA. J gave up 6 bases and V 7 bases, and 9 bases lay outside the gene matches. This CDR3 comprises 14 residues. The CDR3 nucleotides read TGTGCCAGCACCCTAGACAGGGGGCGTCGCGAGCAGTACTTC. Translating gives CASTLDRGRREQYF.

This clonotype is judged medium-sized. The chain carries TRBV7-7 and TRBJ2-3; tentative D call: TRBD1 (5 bases). Trimming took off 3 bases at V and 6 bases at J, with 7 bases between the two ends. Germline loops: CDR1 SSHAT, CDR2 FNYEAQ (reference sequence). This CDR3 region has 12 residues. The CDR3: CASSFPGDTQYF. DNA of the CDR3: TGTGCCAGCAGCTTCCCAGGGGATACGCAGTATTTT.

This clonotype came up many times. V usage is TRBV10-2 and J usage is TRBJ2-7, with D hard to call. The CDR3 is 13 residues long. From germline, CDR1 is WSHSY and CDR2 SAAADI. Trimming cost V 3 bases and J 6 bases, with 12 bases left between them. CDR3: CASSDPAGREQYF. The CDR3 region has the DNA TGCGCCAGCAGTGATCCGGCAGGACGCGAGCAGTACTTC.

This rearrangement joins TRBV2 to TRBJ1-4; the D is unclear. Germline V gene lookup returns CDR1 SNHLY and CDR2 FYNNEI. The CDR3 spans 16 residues. Between the trimmed V and J ends, which lost 3 bases and 8 bases, there was a span of 19 bases. The CDR3 here is CASSEMYASVGEKLFF. The CDR3 DNA reads TGTGCCAGCAGTGAGATGTACGCCAGTGTGGGAGAAAAACTGTTTTTT.

The V call is TRBV20-1, the J call TRBJ2-3, with TRBD1 as a possible D gene (6 bases). V was cut by 6 bases and J by 2 bases, with 12 bases left in between. Germline V gene lookup returns CDR1 DFQATT and CDR2 SNEGSKA (reference sequence). CDR3 length: 13 residues. The CDR3 DNA is TGCAGTGCCGGAAGGGGGTCCACAGATACGCAGTATTTT. Its translation: CSAGRGSTDTQYF.

This clonotype has ten or more counts. This chain uses TRBV12-3 or TRBV12-4 with TRBJ1-2; the D gene is possibly TRBD1 (5 bases). The CDR3 has 15 amino acids. The V end lost 1 base, the J end lost 3 bases, and 12 bases lay between the germline ends. The CDR3 bases are TGTGCCAGCAGTTTAGTTTCGGGGGTCTACTATGGCTACACCTTC. Its translation is CASSLVSGVYYGYTF.

This clonotype came up many times. The J gene is TRBJ1-5, the V gene TRBV6-6; TRBD1 agrees at 9 bases. This CDR3 region has 15 residues. V was clipped by 5 bases and J by 4 bases; unmatched bases: 6. The germline CDR1 and CDR2 sequences are MNHNY and SVGAGI (reference sequence). The CDR3 DNA is TGTGCCAGCAGTGGGACAGGGAGTAGGAATCAGCCCCAGCATTTT. Amino acids: CASSGTGSRNQPQHF.

The rearrangement joins TRBV28 to TRBJ1-3, with D maybe TRBD1 (5 bases). Germline CDR1 MDHEN, CDR2 SYDVKM. The V and J ends lost 6 bases and 0 bases respectively, with 12 bases between them. The length of the CDR3 is 15 residues. The CDR3 coding sequence is TGTGCCAGCAGGGGGGGTATAGCCTCTGGAAACACCATATATTTT. Translated, it gives CASRGGIASGNTIYF.

Judged by abundance, this clonotype is medium-sized. The chain uses TRBV5-1 and TRBJ2-1, with 8 bases fitting TRBD2. The CDR3 totals 15 residues. Germline V gene lookup returns CDR1 SGHRS and CDR2 YFSETQ. Trimming at V came to 2 bases and at J to 6 bases, leaving 7 bases not matched to a gene. The CDR3 DNA reads TGCGCCAGCAGCTTAACTAGCGGCGTTCCCAATGAGCAGTTCTTC. Translated, it gives CASSLTSGVPNEQFF.

This clonotype was seen ten or more times. V usage is TRBV6-5 and J usage is TRBJ1-1, with D possibly matching TRBD1 (5 bases). CDR1 and CDR2 from the germline V gene are MNHEY and SVGAGI. V was clipped by 0 bases and J by 0 bases, with 17 bases between them. This CDR3 is built from 18 residues. The CDR3 DNA reads as TGTGCCAGCAGTTACTCGTATGTTACTGGGGGTTTGAACACTGAAGCTTTCTTT. This sequence encodes CASSYSYVTGGLNTEAFF.

This clonotype is classed as medium-sized (0.01 to 0.1%). This CDR3 is CASRQGANEQFF. For the CDR3, the DNA is TGCGCCAGCAGACAGGGGGCGAATGAGCAGTTCTTC. This rearrangement joins TRBV5-1 to TRBJ2-1, with 9 bases matching TRBD1. The CDR3 has 12 amino acids. Germline V CDR1 and CDR2: SGHRS, YFSETQ. J lost 7 bases, V lost 5 bases, and 1 base had no gene match.